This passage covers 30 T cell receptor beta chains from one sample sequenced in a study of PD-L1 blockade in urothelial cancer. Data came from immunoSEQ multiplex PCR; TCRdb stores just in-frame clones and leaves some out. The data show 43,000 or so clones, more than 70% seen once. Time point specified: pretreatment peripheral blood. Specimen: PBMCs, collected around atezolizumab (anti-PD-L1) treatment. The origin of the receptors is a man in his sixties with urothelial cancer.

This CDR3 is CATTSGRRSYNEQFF. CDR3 sequence (DNA): TGTGCCACCACTAGCGGACGACGCTCCTACAATGAGCAGTTCTTC. This chain joins TRBV19 and TRBJ2-1, with 8 nucleotides matching TRBD2. The CDR3 length is 15 residues. Losses at the gene ends were 10 bases for V and 0 bases for J; bases not matched to a gene: 8. Germline lookup yields CDR1 LNHDA and CDR2 SQIVND (reference sequence).

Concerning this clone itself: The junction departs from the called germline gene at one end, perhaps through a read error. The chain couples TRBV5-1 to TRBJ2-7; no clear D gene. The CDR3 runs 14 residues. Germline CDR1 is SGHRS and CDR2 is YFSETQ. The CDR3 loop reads CASSLGYASYEQYF. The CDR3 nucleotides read TGCGCCAGCAGTTTGGGCTACGCTTCCTACGAGCAGTACTTC. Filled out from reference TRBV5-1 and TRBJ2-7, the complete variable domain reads KAGVTQTPRYLIKTRGQQVTLSCSPISGHRSVSWYQQTPGQGLQFLFEYFSETQRNKGNFPGRFSGRQFSNSRSEMNVSTLELGDSALYLCASSLGYASYEQYFGPGTRLTVT.

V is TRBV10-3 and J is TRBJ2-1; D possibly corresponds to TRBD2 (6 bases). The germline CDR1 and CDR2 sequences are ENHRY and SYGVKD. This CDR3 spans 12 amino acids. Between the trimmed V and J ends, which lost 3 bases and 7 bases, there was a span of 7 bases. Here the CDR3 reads CAISDRGNEQFF. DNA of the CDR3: TGTGCCATCAGTGATCGGGGGAATGAGCAGTTCTTC.

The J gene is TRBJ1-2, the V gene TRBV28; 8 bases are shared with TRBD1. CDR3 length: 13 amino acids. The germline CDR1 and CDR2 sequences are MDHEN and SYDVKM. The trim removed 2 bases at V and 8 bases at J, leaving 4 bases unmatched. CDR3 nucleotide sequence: TGTGCCAGCAGTTTACAGGGGGCGCTGGGCTACACCTTC. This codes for CASSLQGALGYTF.

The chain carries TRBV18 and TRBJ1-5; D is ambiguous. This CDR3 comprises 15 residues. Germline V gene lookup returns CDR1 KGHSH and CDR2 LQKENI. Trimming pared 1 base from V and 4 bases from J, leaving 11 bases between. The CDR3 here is CASSPRGEGNQPQHF. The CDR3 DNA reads TGTGCCAGCTCACCACGGGGAGAAGGGAATCAGCCCCAGCATTTT.

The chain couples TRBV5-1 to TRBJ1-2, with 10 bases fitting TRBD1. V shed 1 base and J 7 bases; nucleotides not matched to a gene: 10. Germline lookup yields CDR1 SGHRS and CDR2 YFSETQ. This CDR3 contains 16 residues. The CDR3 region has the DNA TGCGCCAGCAGCTTGACCTCGGGACAGGGGCTTCGTGGCTACACCTTC. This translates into CASSLTSGQGLRGYTF.

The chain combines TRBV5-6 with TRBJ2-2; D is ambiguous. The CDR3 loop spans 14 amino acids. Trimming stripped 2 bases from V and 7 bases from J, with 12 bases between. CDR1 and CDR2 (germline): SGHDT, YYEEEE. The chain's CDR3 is CASSLWRNLGELFF. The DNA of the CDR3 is TGTGCCAGCAGCTTATGGCGGAACCTCGGGGAGCTGTTTTTT.

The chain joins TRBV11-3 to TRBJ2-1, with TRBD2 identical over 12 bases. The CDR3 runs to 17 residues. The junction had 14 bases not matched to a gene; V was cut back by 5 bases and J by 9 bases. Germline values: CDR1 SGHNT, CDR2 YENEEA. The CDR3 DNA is TGTGCCAGCAGCCTTGGACTAGCGGGGAGCGGGGACACTGAGCAGTTCTTC. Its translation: CASSLGLAGSGDTEQFF.

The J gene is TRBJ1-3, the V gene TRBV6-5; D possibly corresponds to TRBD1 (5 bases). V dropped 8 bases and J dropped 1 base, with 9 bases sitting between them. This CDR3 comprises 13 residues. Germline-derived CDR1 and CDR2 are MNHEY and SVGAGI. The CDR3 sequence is CASRTGSGNTIYF. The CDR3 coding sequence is TGTGCCAGCCGAACAGGATCTGGAAACACCATATATTTT.

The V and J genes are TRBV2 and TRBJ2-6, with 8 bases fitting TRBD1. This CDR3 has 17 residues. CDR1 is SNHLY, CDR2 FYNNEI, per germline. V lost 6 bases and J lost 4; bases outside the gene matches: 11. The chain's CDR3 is CASRSQGASWGANVLTF. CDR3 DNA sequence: TGTGCCAGCAGAAGTCAGGGGGCGTCGTGGGGGGCCAACGTCCTGACTTTC. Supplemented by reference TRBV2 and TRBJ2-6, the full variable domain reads EPEVTQTPSHQVTQMGQEVILRCVPISNHLYFYWYRQILGQKVEFLVSFYNNEISEKSEIFDDQFSVERPDGSNFTLKIRSTKLEDSAMYFCASRSQGASWGANVLTFGAGSRLTVL.

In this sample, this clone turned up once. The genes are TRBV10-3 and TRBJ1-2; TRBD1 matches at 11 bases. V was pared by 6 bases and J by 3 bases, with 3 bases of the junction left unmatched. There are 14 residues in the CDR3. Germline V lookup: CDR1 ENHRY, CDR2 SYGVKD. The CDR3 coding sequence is TGTGCCATCAGAAGGACAGGGGGCGACTATGGCTACACCTTC. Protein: CAIRRTGGDYGYTF.

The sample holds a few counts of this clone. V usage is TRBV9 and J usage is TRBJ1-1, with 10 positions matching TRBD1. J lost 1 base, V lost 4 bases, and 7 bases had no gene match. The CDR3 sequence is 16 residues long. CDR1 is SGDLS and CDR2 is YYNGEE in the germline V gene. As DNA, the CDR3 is TGTGCCAGCAGCCAAATCGGGACAGGGGCGAACACTGAAGCTTTCTTT. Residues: CASSQIGTGANTEAFF.

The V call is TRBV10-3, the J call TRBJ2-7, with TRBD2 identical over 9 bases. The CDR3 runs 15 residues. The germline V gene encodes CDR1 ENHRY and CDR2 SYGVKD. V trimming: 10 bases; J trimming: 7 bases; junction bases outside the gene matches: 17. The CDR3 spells CATEFSPGLAGEQYF. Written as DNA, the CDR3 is TGTGCCACGGAGTTTTCGCCGGGACTAGCTGGAGAGCAGTACTTC.

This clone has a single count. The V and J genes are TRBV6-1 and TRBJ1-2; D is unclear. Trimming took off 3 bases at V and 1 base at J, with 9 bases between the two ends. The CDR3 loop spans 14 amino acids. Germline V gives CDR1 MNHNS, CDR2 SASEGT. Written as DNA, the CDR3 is TGTGCCAGCAGTGAGTGGTACAATAACTATGGCTACACCTTC. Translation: CASSEWYNNYGYTF.

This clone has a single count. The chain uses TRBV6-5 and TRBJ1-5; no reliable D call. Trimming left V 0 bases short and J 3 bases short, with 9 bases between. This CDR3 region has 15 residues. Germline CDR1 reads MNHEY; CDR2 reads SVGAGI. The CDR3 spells CASSYSGADNQPQHF. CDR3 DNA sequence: TGTGCCAGCAGTTACTCGGGAGCAGACAATCAGCCCCAGCATTTT.

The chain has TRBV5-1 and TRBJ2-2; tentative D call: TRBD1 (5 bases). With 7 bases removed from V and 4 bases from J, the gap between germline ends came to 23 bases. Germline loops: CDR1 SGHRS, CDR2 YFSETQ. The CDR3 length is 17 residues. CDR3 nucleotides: TGCGCCAGCCAATCGCACCGACAGAACATCCTCACCGGGGAGCTGTTTTTT. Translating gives CASQSHRQNILTGELFF.

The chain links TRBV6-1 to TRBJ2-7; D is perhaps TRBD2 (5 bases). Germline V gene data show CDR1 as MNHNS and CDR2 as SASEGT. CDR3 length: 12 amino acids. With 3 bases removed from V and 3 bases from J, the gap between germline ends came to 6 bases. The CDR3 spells CASSEAGYEQYF. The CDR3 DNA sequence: TGTGCCAGCAGTGAGGCGGGCTACGAGCAGTACTTC.

The chain's CDR3 is CASRTGGERTDTQYF. The CDR3 nucleotides read TGTGCCAGTCGAACAGGGGGCGAGAGAACAGATACGCAGTATTTT. The chain carries TRBV6-1 and TRBJ2-3, with 9 bases fitting TRBD1. The V segment lost 9 bases and the J segment 3 bases; nucleotides outside the gene matches: 10. The V gene's germline CDR1 is MNHNS and CDR2 SASEGT. This CDR3 spans 15 amino acids.

The CDR3 spells CASSHGGGDQPQHF. In DNA form, the CDR3 reads TGTGCCAGCAGCCACGGGGGGGGAGATCAGCCCCAGCATTTT. The chain uses TRBV5-6 and TRBJ1-5, with D possibly being TRBD1 (5 bases). Trimming removed 4 bases from V and 5 bases from J, with 13 bases in between. There are 14 residues in the CDR3. Germline assignment: CDR1 SGHDT and CDR2 YYEEEE.

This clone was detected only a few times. CDR3 loop: CASTRDLGISGANVLTF. CDR3 bases: TGTGCCAGCACCCGGGACTTAGGAATCTCTGGGGCCAACGTCCTGACTTTC. The rearrangement uses TRBV2 and TRBJ2-6; D is possibly TRBD2 (6 bases). The CDR3 consists of 17 residues. The V end was cut by 7 bases, the J end by 0 bases, with 16 bases between. Germline V gene lookup returns CDR1 SNHLY and CDR2 FYNNEI.

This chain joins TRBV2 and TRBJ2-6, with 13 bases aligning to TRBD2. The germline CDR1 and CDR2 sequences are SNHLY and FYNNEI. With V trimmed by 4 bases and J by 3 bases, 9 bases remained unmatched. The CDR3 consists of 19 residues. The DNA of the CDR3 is TGTGCCAGCAGTGCACGGACTAGCGGGGGTATAGGTGGGGCCAACGTCCTGACTTTC. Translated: CASSARTSGGIGGANVLTF.

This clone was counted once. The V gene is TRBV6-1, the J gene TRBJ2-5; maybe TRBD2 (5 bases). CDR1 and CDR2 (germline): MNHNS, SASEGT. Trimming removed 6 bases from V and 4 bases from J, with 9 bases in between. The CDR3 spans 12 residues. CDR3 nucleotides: TGTGCCAGCAGGCAGGCGGGAGAGACCCAGTACTTC. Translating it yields CASRQAGETQYF.

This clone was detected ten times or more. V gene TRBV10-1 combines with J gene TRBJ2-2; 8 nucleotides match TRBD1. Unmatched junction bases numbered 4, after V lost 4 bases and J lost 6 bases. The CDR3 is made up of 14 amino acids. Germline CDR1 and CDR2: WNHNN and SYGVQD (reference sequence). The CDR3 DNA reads TGCGCCAGCAGTGGGCAGGGGGCCTCCGGGGAGCTGTTTTTT. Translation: CASSGQGASGELFF.

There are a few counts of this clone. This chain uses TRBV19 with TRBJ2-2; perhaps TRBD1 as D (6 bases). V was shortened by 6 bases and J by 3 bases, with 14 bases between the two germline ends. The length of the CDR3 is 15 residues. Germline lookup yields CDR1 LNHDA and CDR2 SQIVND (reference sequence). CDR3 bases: TGTGCCAGTAGCCCTGGAGACAGGTACACCGGGGAGCTGTTTTTT. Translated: CASSPGDRYTGELFF.

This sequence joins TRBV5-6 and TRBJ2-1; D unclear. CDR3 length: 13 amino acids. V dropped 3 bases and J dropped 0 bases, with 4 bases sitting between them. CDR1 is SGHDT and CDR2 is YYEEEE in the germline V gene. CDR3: CASSSGSYNEQFF. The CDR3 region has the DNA TGTGCCAGCAGCTCCGGCTCCTACAATGAGCAGTTCTTC.

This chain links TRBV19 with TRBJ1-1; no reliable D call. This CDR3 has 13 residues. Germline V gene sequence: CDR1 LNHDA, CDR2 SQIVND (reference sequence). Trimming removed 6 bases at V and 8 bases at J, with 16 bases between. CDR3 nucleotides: TGTGCCAGTAGCCCCAAGAGGCACGGGGAAGCTTTCTTT. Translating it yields CASSPKRHGEAFF.

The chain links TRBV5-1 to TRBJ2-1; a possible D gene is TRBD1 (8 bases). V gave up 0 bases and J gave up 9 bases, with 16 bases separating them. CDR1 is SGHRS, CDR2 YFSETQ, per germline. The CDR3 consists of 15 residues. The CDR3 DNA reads TGCGCCAGCAGCTTGGGGACAGGGAGGGAATCTGAGCAGTTCTTC. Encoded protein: CASSLGTGRESEQFF.

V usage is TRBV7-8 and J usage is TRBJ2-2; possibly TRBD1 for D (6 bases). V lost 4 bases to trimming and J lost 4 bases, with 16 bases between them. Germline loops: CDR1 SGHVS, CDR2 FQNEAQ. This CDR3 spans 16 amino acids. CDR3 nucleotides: TGTGCCAGCAGCTCCTCTGGGACAAGAGGCACCGGGGAGCTGTTTTTT. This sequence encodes CASSSSGTRGTGELFF.

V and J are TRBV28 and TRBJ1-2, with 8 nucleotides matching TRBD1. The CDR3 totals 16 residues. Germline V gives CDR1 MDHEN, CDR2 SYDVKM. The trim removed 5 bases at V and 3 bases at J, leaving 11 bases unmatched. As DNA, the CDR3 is TGTGCCAGCAGTCCGTCAACCGGACAGGGTCACTATGGCTACACCTTC. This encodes CASSPSTGQGHYGYTF.

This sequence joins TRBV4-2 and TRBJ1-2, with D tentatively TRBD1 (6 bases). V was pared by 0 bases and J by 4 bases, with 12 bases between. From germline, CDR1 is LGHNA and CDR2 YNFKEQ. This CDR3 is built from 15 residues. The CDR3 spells CASSQDEWTVYGYTF. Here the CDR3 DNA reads TGTGCCAGCAGCCAAGATGAGTGGACAGTCTATGGCTACACCTTC.